The rows below give T cell receptor beta chains drawn from one sample of a study of type 1 regulatory T cells. These TCRs' antigens remain unknown. TCRdb reprocessed the reads via MiXCR and lists one record per CDR3 protein. The data contain roughly 62,000 distinct CDR3 sequences, roughly two thirds of them singletons. Sequences were obtained from cultured non-Tr1 T cells, either the whole culture or a sorted T cell fraction (not recorded which). These receptors were obtained from a human donor in good health. Each CDR3 is given with its conserved first and last residue. D genes are given only for firm matches. The size entry is marked missing in some rows and otherwise reads once, few, many or a size class.

TRBJ2-1,TRBV24-1,NA,NA,CATSLAGPNNEQFF,TGTGCCACCAGTCTGGCGGGACCCAACAATGAGCAGTTCTTC
TRBJ2-2,TRBV27,NA,NA,CASSLRLAGELFF,TGTGCCAGCAGTTTACGCCTCGCCGGGGAGCTGTTTTTT
TRBJ2-7,TRBV10-2,NA,NA,CASSATGGSYEQYF,TGCGCCAGCAGTGCCACCGGGGGATCCTACGAGCAGTACTTC
TRBJ2-5,TRBV19,NA,TRBD1,CASSTGQRVETQYF,TGTGCCAGTAGTACGGGACAGCGTGTTGAGACCCAGTACTTC
TRBJ1-2,TRBV6-2/TRBV6-3,NA,NA,CASSHTWKDRSF,TGTGCCAGCAGTCACACCTGGAAAGACAGGAGCTTC
TRBJ2-1,TRBV27,NA,NA,CASSLTGLPSYNEQFF,TGTGCCAGCAGTTTAACGGGACTTCCGTCCTACAATGAGCAGTTCTTC
TRBJ1-3,TRBV6-6,few,NA,CASSTPVAGNTIYF,TGTGCCAGCAGTACCCCGGTGGCTGGAAACACCATATATTTT
TRBJ2-7,TRBV5-6,NA,NA,CASRPGDRGAYEQYF,TGTGCCAGCAGACCCGGGGATAGGGGGGCATACGAGCAGTACTTC
TRBJ1-2,TRBV4-1,few,NA,CASSQTAYGYTF,TGCGCCAGCAGCCAGACAGCCTATGGCTACACCTTC
TRBJ2-1,TRBV5-1,NA,TRBD1,CASSLEGWQGDNEQFF,TGCGCCAGCAGCTTGGAGGGGTGGCAGGGGGACAATGAGCAGTTCTTC
TRBJ2-2,TRBV20-1,NA,TRBD2,CSARALAGGTGTGELFF,TGCAGTGCTAGAGCATTAGCGGGAGGCACGGGCACCGGGGAGCTGTTTTTT
TRBJ1-5,TRBV19,NA,NA,CASTAGLYSNQPQHF,TGTGCCAGTACCGCAGGGTTATATAGCAATCAGCCCCAGCATTTT
TRBJ2-3,TRBV24-1,once,TRBD2,CATSDRTRLAGVDTQYF,TGTGCCACCAGTGACCGGACCCGCCTAGCGGGAGTGGATACGCAGTATTTT
TRBJ1-2,TRBV19,NA,TRBD1,CASEQGVFGYTF,TGTGCCAGCGAACAGGGGGTCTTTGGCTACACCTTC
TRBJ2-7,TRBV4-1,NA,TRBD2,CASSQEGGRGDEQYF,TGCGCCAGCAGCCAAGAAGGCGGGAGGGGCGACGAGCAGTACTTC
TRBJ2-4,TRBV4-1,few,NA,CASSQGLLAKNIQYF,TGCGCCAGCAGCCAAGGACTCTTAGCCAAAAACATTCAGTACTTC
TRBJ2-7,TRBV20-1,many,NA,CSADRTPEKYEQYF,TGCAGTGCCGATAGGACACCCGAGAAGTACGAGCAGTACTTC
TRBJ1-2,TRBV18,NA,TRBD1,CASSPGQGTYGYTF,TGTGCCAGCTCACCTGGACAGGGAACCTATGGCTACACCTTC
TRBJ2-1,TRBV7-2,NA,TRBD2,CASSLATSGSFNEQFF,TGTGCCAGCAGCTTAGCTACTAGCGGGAGTTTCAATGAGCAGTTCTTC
TRBJ2-2,TRBV12-3/TRBV12-4,NA,TRBD1,CASSLRDRAGGELFF,TGTGCCAGCAGCCTACGGGACAGGGCCGGCGGGGAGCTGTTTTTT
TRBJ1-5,TRBV11-2,NA,TRBD1,CASSPQGESPQHF,TGTGCCAGCAGCCCCCAGGGGGAAAGTCCCCAGCATTTT
TRBJ2-1,TRBV24-1,NA,NA,CATSRSNEQFF,TGTGCCACCAGTAGAAGTAATGAGCAGTTCTTC
TRBJ2-2,TRBV10-3,NA,NA,CAISESRVRRSGNTGELFF,TGTGCCATCAGTGAGTCCCGAGTTAGGCGGAGCGGTAACACCGGGGAGCTGTTTTTT
TRBJ2-1,TRBV29-1,few,NA,CSVGPEQFF,TGCAGCGTCGGACCGGAGCAGTTCTTC
TRBJ2-5,TRBV5-1,NA,NA,CASSSGQPKETQYF,TGCGCCAGCAGCTCCGGTCAGCCAAAGGAGACCCAGTACTTC
TRBJ1-1,TRBV18,NA,NA,CASSQQPTSPNTEAFF,TGTGCCAGCTCACAACAGCCGACTTCGCCGAACACTGAAGCTTTCTTT
TRBJ2-7,TRBV19,NA,NA,CASSASATGEQYF,TGTGCCAGTAGTGCTAGCGCGACGGGCGAGCAGTACTTC